This TCR beta chain was sequenced in a study of blood T cell repertoires in COVID-19. Study information: The cDNA or gDNA used as material had been derived from T cells, B-cell-depleted T cells, or PBMCs.

In the source study's methods: From reference gene primer amplification, estimates of nucleated cell counts were derived. Method: immunoSEQ multiplex PCR; TCRdb's copy keeps in-frame clones and lacks some. That table furnishes V, J and clone size, whereas the DNA furnished D and trimming. This table holds 85,000 to 90,000 clones, about 88% found once. CDR1 and CDR2 (germline): MGHDK, SYGVNS. This CDR3 spans 15 amino acids. The trim removed 6 bases at V and 5 bases at J, leaving 9 bases unmatched. The TCR comes from a woman aged 80 or over with active COVID-19. The chain joins TRBV25-1 to TRBJ2-1, with TRBD2 identical over 8 bases. The source material was peripheral blood. The CDR3 reads CASRKSGSHDNEQFF. The CDR3 DNA sequence: TGTGCCAGCAGGAAAAGCGGGAGCCACGACAATGAGCAGTTCTTC.